Presented here are 7 T cell receptor beta chains from one specimen sequenced in a study of T and B cells in COVID-19 patients. BIOMED2 TRB-A/B primer pools were used in multiplex TRB PCR. Each CDR3 protein is one row after TCRdb ran MiXCR on the multiplex PCR reads. The data hold around 11,000 distinct CDR3 sequences, with roughly 30% observed a single time. From blood, about 250-500 ng of genomic DNA served as TRB template. Sample: blood. The receptor set was obtained from a human donor with active COVID-19.

By sample share, this clonotype is medium-sized (0.01 to 0.1%). This chain connects TRBV29-1 to TRBJ2-1; D may be TRBD1 (7 bases). The V and J ends lost 7 bases and 3 bases respectively, with 16 bases between them. The CDR3 length is 14 residues. From germline, CDR1 is SQVTM and CDR2 ANQGSEA. The CDR3 loop is CSGSGQGGYNEQFF. The CDR3 DNA reads TGCAGCGGATCTGGGCAGGGGGGCTACAATGAGCAGTTCTTC.

This clonotype was counted only a few times. The chain links TRBV6-2 or TRBV6-3 to TRBJ1-3; tentatively, D is TRBD1 (5 bases). The CDR3 totals 14 residues. Trimming cost V 5 bases and J 4 bases, with 12 bases left between them. In germline, CDR1 is MNHEY, CDR2 SVGEGT. The CDR3 region is CASSQPGSGNTIYF. The DNA for the CDR3 is TGTGCCAGCAGTCAGCCAGGGTCCGGAAACACCATATATTTT.

The CDR3 nucleotides are TGTGCCACCAAAGCCGCCAGCTCTGGAAACACCATATATTTT. Protein product: CATKAASSGNTIYF. This chain connects TRBV6-2 or TRBV6-3 to TRBJ1-3, with D hard to call. Germline V lookup: CDR1 MNHEY, CDR2 SVGEGT. CDR3 length equals 14 residues. V lost 10 bases and J lost 0, with 13 bases in between.

The chain carries TRBV5-3 and TRBJ1-4; D call uncertain. TRBV5-3 is sorted into the ORF group, with uncertain function. V was trimmed by 6 bases and J by 0 bases, leaving 6 bases between them. The length of the CDR3 is 13 residues. CDR3 nucleotide sequence: TGTGCCAGAAAAGATGCAACTAATGAAAAACTGTTTTTT. Its translation: CARKDATNEKLFF.

This clonotype was counted a few times. J is TRBJ1-2 and V is TRBV30; no reliable D call. Per the germline V gene, CDR1 is GTSNPN and CDR2 is SVGIG (reference sequence). Trimming left V 3 bases short and J 0 bases short, with 17 bases between. The CDR3 runs 16 residues. CDR3 loop: CAWSAPWIRANYGYTF. CDR3 nucleotide sequence: TGTGCCTGGAGCGCCCCCTGGATCCGAGCTAACTATGGCTACACCTTC.

V gene TRBV7-2 combines with J gene TRBJ2-1; TRBD2 matches 7 bases. With 6 bases clipped from V and 10 bases from J, the junction kept 3 bases outside the gene matches. Germline values: CDR1 SGHTA, CDR2 FQGNSA. The CDR3 covers 11 residues. In DNA, the CDR3 is TGTGCCAGCAGTTACGGGGGGGAGCAGTTCTTC. Amino acids: CASSYGGEQFF. Full variable domain (missing parts from reference TRBV7-2 and TRBJ2-1): GAGVSQSPSNKVTEKGKDVELRCDPISGHTALYWYRQSLGQGLEFLIYFQGNSAPDKSGLPSDRFSAERTGGSVSTLTIQRTQQEDSAVYLCASSYGGEQFFGPGTRLTVL.

Sample share makes this clonotype medium-sized. This chain links TRBV18 with TRBJ2-5, with 14 bases aligning to TRBD2. V lost 5 bases to trimming and J lost 3 bases; unmatched junction nucleotides: 5. The CDR3 extends over 16 amino acids. The V gene's germline CDR1 is KGHSH and CDR2 LQKENI. The chain's CDR3 is CASSSKGLAGEETQYF. CDR3 coding DNA: TGTGCCAGCTCATCTAAGGGACTAGCGGGGGAAGAGACCCAGTACTTC.